Sequencing of this T cell receptor beta chain was carried out in a study of blood T cell repertoires in COVID-19. At the level of the study: Italy, Spain and the United States were the sources of the convalescent and acute COVID-19 samples.

The protocol was immunoSEQ multiplex PCR, while the TCRdb copy is restricted to in-frame clones and leaves out a portion. The data hold fewer than 350,000 clones, with 89% observed a single time. Germline lookup yields CDR1 SGHTA and CDR2 FQGTGA. The CDR3 runs to 13 residues. J was trimmed by 8 bases and V by 5 bases; bases with no gene match: 8. Participant-given clinical history determined each cohort assignment. Resolution of symptoms, clearance, or two negative PCRs was present in recovered Cohort 3 donors. The sequenced sample consisted of PBMCs or T cells enriched from blood (not recorded which). The source is a woman aged 35 to 49 who had recovered from COVID-19. The rearrangement uses TRBV7-3 and TRBJ1-1; 7 bases fit TRBD1. In nucleotides, the CDR3 is TGTGCCAGCAGCCAAACAGGGGTGCAGGAAGCTTTCTTT. Translation: CASSQTGVQEAFF.